The 19 T cell receptor beta chains listed next were all sequenced from one sample in a study of blood T cell repertoires in COVID-19. TCRdb's copy holds only in-frame clones and misses some; the assay was immunoSEQ multiplex PCR. Among fewer than 250,000 clones, 92% were seen once, and the ten largest hold about 0.8%. The material sequenced was peripheral blood. These receptors originate from a man aged 25-40 years with COVID-19, enrolled during active disease.

The V gene is TRBV2, the J gene TRBJ2-5, with TRBD2 matching 7 bases. Germline assignment: CDR1 SNHLY and CDR2 FYNNEI. This CDR3 is 13 amino acids long. V trimming: 4 bases; J trimming: 4 bases; junction bases outside the gene matches: 3. In DNA, the CDR3 is TGTGCCAGCAGTGGGACTAGGGGAGAGACCCAGTACTTC. It codes for CASSGTRGETQYF.

The V and J genes are TRBV7-3 and TRBJ2-2, with TRBD1 as a possible D gene (6 bases). With 1 base removed from V and 5 bases from J, the gap between germline ends came to 14 bases. This CDR3 spans 16 amino acids. CDR1 is SGHTA and CDR2 is FQGTGA in the germline V gene. The DNA for the CDR3 is TGTGCCAGCAGCTTAAGTCTGAGGACAGCTACCGGGGAGCTGTTTTTT. Amino acid sequence: CASSLSLRTATGELFF.

The rearrangement links TRBV6-6 to TRBJ1-5; no clear D gene. V lost 5 bases, J lost 4 bases, and 9 bases lay in between. The germline CDR1 and CDR2 sequences are MNHNY and SVGAGI (reference sequence). This CDR3 comprises 13 residues. This CDR3 is CASSPLSNQPQHF. The CDR3, as DNA: TGTGCCAGCAGTCCCCTATCGAATCAGCCCCAGCATTTT.

The sample holds one count of this clone. J is TRBJ1-2 and V is TRBV7-9, with D hard to call. Trimming removed 5 bases at V and 4 bases at J, with 5 bases between. Germline V gives CDR1 SEHNR, CDR2 FQNEAQ (reference sequence). The CDR3 is 11 residues long. The CDR3 sequence: CASSEGYGYTF. The CDR3 nucleotides read TGTGCCAGCAGCGAGGGCTATGGCTACACCTTC.

Only one count was recorded for this clone. The chain employs TRBV30 and TRBJ1-2, with no clear D. Germline values: CDR1 GTSNPN, CDR2 SVGIG (reference sequence). The CDR3 sequence is 12 residues long. The CDR3: CGHTLNNYGYTF. The CDR3 DNA sequence: TGTGGCCATACTCTGAATAACTATGGCTACACCTTC.

V usage is TRBV5-4 and J usage is TRBJ2-7; tentatively, D is TRBD2 (5 bases). The CDR3 has 13 amino acids. Per the germline V gene, CDR1 is SGHNT and CDR2 is YYREEE (reference sequence). V lost 2 bases and J 6 bases, leaving 12 bases between the germline ends. CDR3 region: CASSLTSPGEQYF. The CDR3 DNA reads as TGTGCCAGCAGCTTAACTAGTCCGGGCGAGCAGTACTTC.

The genes are TRBV4-2 and TRBJ2-7, with TRBD1 identical over 9 bases. Per the germline V gene, CDR1 is LGHNA and CDR2 is YNFKEQ. The CDR3 is made up of 15 amino acids. Trimming removed 2 bases from V and 1 base from J; junction bases left unmatched: 3. This CDR3 reads CASSQTGGESYEQYF. In nucleotides, the CDR3 is TGTGCCAGCAGCCAAACAGGGGGCGAATCCTACGAGCAGTACTTC.

V is TRBV30 and J is TRBJ2-7; 9 bases fit TRBD1. CDR1 and CDR2 (germline): GTSNPN, SVGIG (reference sequence). With 4 bases clipped from V and 2 bases from J, the junction kept 3 bases outside the gene matches. The CDR3 runs 13 residues. Here the CDR3 DNA reads TGTGCCTGGATAGGGACAGGGACCTACGAGCAGTACTTC. It codes for CAWIGTGTYEQYF.

The rearrangement uses TRBV19 and TRBJ2-2; 8 bases are a match to TRBD1. From germline, CDR1 is LNHDA and CDR2 SQIVND (reference sequence). Losses at the gene ends were 7 bases for V and 6 bases for J; bases not matched to a gene: 10. This CDR3 is 15 amino acids long. The CDR3 nucleotides are TGTGCCAGTATTAAGAGCAGGGGGCGCGCCGGGGAGCTGTTTTTT. Encoded protein: CASIKSRGRAGELFF.

This clone was counted only a few times. The chain links TRBV3-1 (or the pseudogene TRBV3-2) to TRBJ2-2; unclear D gene. V lost 0 bases and J 9 bases, leaving 8 bases between the germline ends. This CDR3 contains 13 residues. Germline lookup yields CDR1 LGHDT and CDR2 YNNKEL (reference sequence). CDR3 nucleotide sequence: TGTGCCAGCAGCCAAGAGGGCCACCGGGAGCTGTTTTTT. Residues: CASSQEGHRELFF.

The chain is built from TRBV11-3 and TRBJ2-1; 10 nucleotides match TRBD1. The CDR3 runs 17 residues. The J segment lost 7 bases and the V segment lost 5 bases, leaving 14 bases of the junction unmatched. CDR1 and CDR2 (germline): SGHNT, YENEEA. Here the CDR3 reads CASSPRRDRGLGNEQFF. CDR3 bases: TGTGCCAGCAGCCCGAGGAGGGACAGGGGTTTAGGTAATGAGCAGTTCTTC.

V is TRBV2 and J is TRBJ1-3; 9 nucleotides match TRBD1. In germline, CDR1 is SNHLY, CDR2 FYNNEI. V shed 4 bases and J 1 base; nucleotides not matched to a gene: 5. CDR3 length equals 16 residues. The CDR3 is CASSGPGTGSGNTIYF. The CDR3 coding sequence is TGTGCCAGCAGTGGGCCGGGGACAGGGTCTGGAAACACCATATATTTT.

The chain employs TRBV7-6 and TRBJ1-2, with TRBD1 matching 7 bases. The CDR3 consists of 15 residues. Trimming cost V 8 bases and J 4 bases; bases outside gene matches: 13. Per the germline V gene, CDR1 is SGHVS and CDR2 is FNYEAQ. CDR3 sequence reads: CASAKGQGQSYGYTF. Written as DNA, the CDR3 is TGTGCCAGCGCCAAGGGCCAGGGACAGAGCTATGGCTACACCTTC.

The chain is built from TRBV9 and TRBJ2-1, with D hard to call. Trimming shortened V by 0 bases and J by 0 bases, and 7 bases separated the two germline ends. The CDR3 has 15 residues. Germline V gene sequence: CDR1 SGDLS, CDR2 YYNGEE. This chain's CDR3 is CASSVGVSSYNEQFF. The CDR3, as DNA: TGTGCCAGCAGCGTAGGCGTGAGCTCCTACAATGAGCAGTTCTTC.

The rearrangement links TRBV6-2 or TRBV6-3 to TRBJ1-1; possibly TRBD1 for D (6 bases). CDR3 length: 14 amino acids. V dropped 6 bases and J dropped 0 bases, with 11 bases sitting between them. Per the germline V gene, CDR1 is MNHEY and CDR2 is SVGEGT. Written as DNA, the CDR3 is TGTGCCAGCAGCCGAGGGGGTATGAACACTGAAGCTTTCTTT. It specifies CASSRGGMNTEAFF.

The chain joins TRBV19 to TRBJ2-3; 14 nucleotides align to TRBD2. This CDR3 region has 16 residues. CDR1 is LNHDA, CDR2 SQIVND, per germline (reference sequence). Unmatched junction bases numbered 8, after V lost 5 bases and J lost 7 bases. The CDR3 bases are TGTGCCAGTAGTCCGATGGGGACTAGCGGGGGTAATACGCAGTATTTT. This encodes CASSPMGTSGGNTQYF.

V gene TRBV6-5 combines with J gene TRBJ1-2; TRBD1 matches 8 bases. Germline loops: CDR1 MNHEY, CDR2 SVGAGI. This CDR3 spans 14 amino acids. Losses at the gene ends were 6 bases for V and 3 bases for J; bases not matched to a gene: 6. The CDR3 loop reads CASRRQGRDYGYTF. The CDR3 coding sequence is TGTGCCAGCAGAAGACAGGGGAGGGACTATGGCTACACCTTC.

The rearrangement links TRBV9 to TRBJ1-2; TRBD1 matches at 8 bases. This CDR3 has 15 residues. Germline assignment: CDR1 SGDLS and CDR2 YYNGEE. Losses at the gene ends were 4 bases for V and 5 bases for J; bases not matched to a gene: 10. CDR3 sequence reads: CASSPRDRTMYGYTF. The CDR3 nucleotides are TGTGCCAGCAGCCCCCGGGACAGGACTATGTATGGCTACACCTTC.

The chain recombines TRBV3-1 (or the pseudogene TRBV3-2) with TRBJ1-3; no clear D gene. V lost 0 bases and J lost 2, with 17 bases in between. CDR3 length: 18 amino acids. The V gene's germline CDR1 is LGHDT and CDR2 YNNKEL (reference sequence). Here the CDR3 reads CASSQDMTLDLAGNTIYF. The DNA of the CDR3 is TGTGCCAGCAGCCAAGACATGACTTTGGATTTGGCTGGAAACACCATATATTTT.